Each of the 30 T cell receptor beta chains below was sequenced from the same sample in a study of blood T cell repertoires in COVID-19. The assay was immunoSEQ multiplex PCR, and TCRdb's table has in-frame clones only and misses some. The data show about 210,000 clones, roughly 88% seen once. The source material was peripheral blood. The receptors stem from a man aged 18 to 30 with active or convalescent COVID-19.

The chain couples TRBV19 to TRBJ1-3; D perhaps matches TRBD1 (5 bases). Germline assignment: CDR1 LNHDA and CDR2 SQIVND (reference sequence). The CDR3 is 15 residues long. Trimming removed 4 bases at V and 0 bases at J, with 10 bases between. In DNA, the CDR3 is TGTGCCAGTAGTAGGAGGGGAAGCTCTGGAAACACCATATATTTT. It translates to CASSRRGSSGNTIYF.

The chain joins TRBV27 to TRBJ1-1; no firm D call. Trimming pared 2 bases from V and 4 bases from J, leaving 20 bases between. Germline V gives CDR1 MNHEY, CDR2 SMNVEV (reference sequence). The CDR3 sequence is 17 residues long. The CDR3 region is CASSLIPGVGIGTEAFF. As DNA, the CDR3 is TGTGCCAGCAGTTTAATTCCGGGAGTGGGGATTGGCACTGAAGCTTTCTTT.

The V gene is TRBV6-5, the J gene TRBJ2-5; no reliable D call. Germline assignment: CDR1 MNHEY and CDR2 SVGAGI. The V and J ends lost 3 bases and 3 bases respectively, with 17 bases between them. The CDR3 has 16 residues. The CDR3 coding sequence is TGTGCCAGCAGTTATTCTTTAGGCGGTCAAAAAGAGACCCAGTACTTC. It codes for CASSYSLGGQKETQYF.

The DNA of the CDR3 is TGCAGTGCTAGTCGCGGCTCTGGGGCCAACGTCCTGACTTTC. It translates to CSASRGSGANVLTF. This chain uses TRBV20-1 with TRBJ2-6; no firm D call. The CDR3 has 14 amino acids. V was shortened by 3 bases and J by 0 bases, with 6 bases between the two germline ends. Germline-derived CDR1 and CDR2 are DFQATT and SNEGSKA (reference sequence).

The chain uses TRBV13 and TRBJ2-3, with 9 bases lining up with TRBD2. Per germline, CDR1 PRHDT and CDR2 FYEKMQ (reference sequence). This CDR3 is built from 16 residues. V lost 5 bases to trimming and J lost 2 bases; unmatched junction nucleotides: 8. The DNA of the CDR3 is TGTGCCAGCAGCCGGGATGGGACTAGCATCACAGATACGCAGTATTTT. It is translated as CASSRDGTSITDTQYF.

CDR3 DNA: TGCGCCAGCAGCCAAGGGCCTCTTTGGTTTTTT. Amino acids: CASSQGPLWFF. The gene calls are TRBV4-1 and TRBJ1-4; D uncertain. Germline V CDR1 and CDR2: MGHRA, YSYEKL. V was pared by 1 base and J by 16 bases, with 10 bases between. The CDR3 contains 11 residues.

Points on this clone: One end of the junction does not line up with germline, which may come from a read error. This chain uses TRBV5-6 with TRBJ1-5; possibly TRBD1 for D (6 bases). From germline, CDR1 is SGHDT and CDR2 YYEEEE. CDR3 length: 17 residues. This CDR3 reads CASSSRTGILGYGAVQF. The CDR3 DNA reads as TGTGCCAGCAGCTCTCGCACAGGGATTTTGGGCTACGGGGCAGTGCAGTTT.

The chain recombines TRBV27 with TRBJ1-1; weak D call: TRBD1 (5 bases). Trimming pared 5 bases from V and 6 bases from J, leaving 13 bases between. This CDR3 spans 13 amino acids. Germline V CDR1 and CDR2: MNHEY, SMNVEV (reference sequence). The CDR3 reads CASSPNGHSEAFF. For the CDR3, the DNA is TGTGCCAGCAGTCCGAACGGACATTCTGAAGCTTTCTTT.

The chain has TRBV10-1 and TRBJ1-2; 7 bases are a match to TRBD1. V lost 11 bases and J lost 8; bases outside the gene matches: 17. The germline gives CDR1 WNHNN, CDR2 SYGVQD (reference sequence). This CDR3 is built from 14 residues. CDR3 in amino acids: CAPKGAGSVRGYTF. DNA for the CDR3: TGCGCCCCCAAGGGGGCAGGGTCAGTGAGGGGCTACACCTTC.

This clone was picked up one time. The CDR3 sequence is CASGSGGQPQHF. CDR3 DNA: TGTGCTAGTGGTAGTGGGGGGCAGCCCCAGCATTTT. J is TRBJ1-5 and V is TRBV12-5, with D perhaps matching TRBD1 (5 bases). This CDR3 region has 12 residues. In germline, CDR1 is LGHNT, CDR2 FRNRAP. V was shortened by 5 bases and J by 7 bases, with 9 bases between the two germline ends.

In DNA, the CDR3 is TGTGCCACCAGGGGCCAGACCGGGGAGCTGTTTTTT. It yields the protein CATRGQTGELFF. This chain links TRBV6-5 with TRBJ2-2; D perhaps matches TRBD1 (6 bases). The CDR3 has 12 amino acids. Trimming pared 10 bases from V and 5 bases from J, leaving 11 bases between. Looked up from germline, CDR1 is MNHEY and CDR2 is SVGAGI.

In nucleotides, the CDR3 is TGTGCCAGCAGCTTAGGGGCAGCCGGTGTGAATGAGCAGTTCTTC. Translating it yields CASSLGAAGVNEQFF. J is TRBJ2-1 and V is TRBV7-2; D remains ambiguous. Per the germline V gene, CDR1 is SGHTA and CDR2 is FQGNSA. The CDR3 runs to 15 residues. The ends were cut back, 1 base at V and 7 bases at J, with 14 bases in the middle.

The chain joins TRBV25-1 to TRBJ2-2, with 9 nucleotides matching TRBD1. The CDR3 totals 17 residues. CDR1 and CDR2 (germline): MGHDK, SYGVNS. The trim removed 6 bases at V and 1 base at J, leaving 9 bases unmatched. CDR3 amino acids: CASREPRQGGNTGELFF. The CDR3 DNA reads TGTGCCAGCAGGGAGCCCCGACAGGGGGGGAACACCGGGGAGCTGTTTTTT.

V usage is TRBV10-3 and J usage is TRBJ1-3; 7 bases map to TRBD1. Germline lookup yields CDR1 ENHRY and CDR2 SYGVKD. The CDR3 runs to 16 residues. The junction had 14 bases not matched to a gene; V was cut back by 11 bases and J by 1 base. The CDR3: CAGSRTGTMSGNTIYF. The CDR3 coding sequence is TGTGCCGGCTCCCGGACAGGAACAATGTCTGGAAACACCATATATTTT.

V and J are TRBV13 and TRBJ2-1, with D tentatively TRBD2 (6 bases). The V gene's germline CDR1 is PRHDT and CDR2 FYEKMQ (reference sequence). CDR3 length: 16 residues. V was pared by 5 bases and J by 0 bases, with 14 bases between. CDR3 bases: TGTGCCAGCAGCCCGGGACTCCTCCCCTCCTACAATGAGCAGTTCTTC. Amino acids: CASSPGLLPSYNEQFF.

This rearrangement joins TRBV7-8 to TRBJ2-7; TRBD1 agrees at 9 bases. Unmatched junction bases numbered 2, after V lost 5 bases and J lost 0 bases. The CDR3 contains 14 residues. CDR1 and CDR2 from the germline V gene are SGHVS and FQNEAQ. CDR3 in DNA: TGTGCCAGCAGCGAGGGACAGGGCTCCTACGAGCAGTACTTC. Its protein is CASSEGQGSYEQYF.

Only one count was recorded for this clone. The chain has TRBV10-1 and TRBJ1-4, with 7 bases fitting TRBD1. J gave up 11 bases and V 0 bases, and 6 bases lay outside the gene matches. Germline V gene lookup returns CDR1 WNHNN and CDR2 SYGVQD (reference sequence). The CDR3 has 14 amino acids. The CDR3: CASSESDRPVKLFF. The CDR3 nucleotides are TGCGCCAGCAGTGAGTCGGACAGGCCCGTCAAACTGTTTTTT.

This clone was found once. This chain connects TRBV29-1 to TRBJ1-2; 7 bases line up with TRBD1. J lost 4 bases, V lost 6 bases, and 8 bases had no gene match. The CDR3 length is 13 residues. In germline, CDR1 is SQVTM, CDR2 ANQGSEA. The CDR3 protein is CSVPRQGRYGYTF. The CDR3 bases are TGCAGCGTGCCTCGACAGGGCCGCTATGGCTACACCTTC. Using reference TRBV29-1 and TRBJ1-2 for the parts outside the CDR3, the full variable domain is SAVISQKPSRDICQRGTSLTIQCQVDSQVTMMFWYRQQPGQSLTLIATANQGSEATYESGFVIDKFPISRPNLTFSTLTVSNMSPEDSSIYLCSVPRQGRYGYTFGSGTRLTVV.

The gene calls are TRBV2 and TRBJ1-5, with D perhaps matching TRBD1 (6 bases). The CDR3 contains 14 residues. The V end was cut by 7 bases, the J end by 9 bases, with 19 bases between. Germline V gene lookup returns CDR1 SNHLY and CDR2 FYNNEI. CDR3 bases: TGTGCCAGCACCGAAGGGCAGGGGACGGGGCCCCAGCATTTT. Protein sequence: CASTEGQGTGPQHF. The whole variable domain, remainder taken from reference TRBV2 and TRBJ1-5, is EPEVTQTPSHQVTQMGQEVILRCVPISNHLYFYWYRQILGQKVEFLVSFYNNEISEKSEIFDDQFSVERPDGSNFTLKIRSTKLEDSAMYFCASTEGQGTGPQHFGDGTRLSIL.

The chain employs TRBV9 and TRBJ2-3, with a possible D match to TRBD2 (5 bases). CDR3 length equals 12 residues. Germline V gene lookup returns CDR1 SGDLS and CDR2 YYNGEE. V was shortened by 3 bases and J by 7 bases, with 9 bases between the two germline ends. This chain's CDR3 is CASSGGPNTQYF. Written as DNA, the CDR3 is TGTGCCAGCAGCGGCGGGCCCAATACGCAGTATTTT. Variable domain in full (rest from reference TRBV9 and TRBJ2-3): DSGVTQTPKHLITATGQRVTLRCSPRSGDLSVYWYQQSLDQGLQFLIQYYNGEERAKGNILERFSAQQFPDLHSELNLSSLELGDSALYFCASSGGPNTQYFGPGTRLTVL.

This rearrangement joins TRBV12-5 to TRBJ2-5; no clear D. V gave up 8 bases and J gave up 5 bases, with 15 bases separating them. Germline V CDR1 and CDR2: LGHNT, FRNRAP. CDR3 length equals 13 residues. CDR3 loop: CASPSRILETQYF. CDR3 DNA: TGTGCTAGTCCTTCCCGTATCCTCGAGACCCAGTACTTC.

This chain connects TRBV27 to TRBJ2-7; possible D gene TRBD2, 7 bases. Germline V gives CDR1 MNHEY, CDR2 SMNVEV (reference sequence). Trimming left V 5 bases short and J 2 bases short, with 16 bases between. This CDR3 has 15 residues. The CDR3: CASSLRGGTTYEQYF. The CDR3 DNA sequence: TGTGCCAGCAGTCTCCGCGGGGGCACCACCTACGAGCAGTACTTC.

The V call is TRBV6-5, the J call TRBJ1-2; D remains ambiguous. Trimming cost V 2 bases and J 2 bases, with 6 bases left between them. CDR1 MNHEY and CDR2 SVGAGI come from the germline V gene. The CDR3 runs 13 residues. CDR3 loop: CASSYRQNYGYTF. Written as DNA, the CDR3 is TGTGCCAGCAGTTACCGTCAGAACTATGGCTACACCTTC.

The chain combines TRBV24-1 with TRBJ2-3, with 7 bases matching TRBD1. V was pared by 9 bases and J by 1 base, with 9 bases of the junction left unmatched. CDR3 size: 15 residues. CDR1 and CDR2 (germline): KGHDR, SFDVKD. CDR3 DNA: TGTGCCACCTCATACAGGGGTTCGGGCACAGATACGCAGTATTTT. It codes for CATSYRGSGTDTQYF.

This clone turned up a few times. The chain employs TRBV3-1 (or the pseudogene TRBV3-2) and TRBJ2-3, with 11 bases fitting TRBD2. CDR3 length: 16 amino acids. Losses at the gene ends were 5 bases for V and 4 bases for J; bases not matched to a gene: 8. Germline V gene lookup returns CDR1 LGHDT and CDR2 YNNKEL (reference sequence). DNA of the CDR3: TGTGCCAGCAGCGTAAAGACTAGCGGGATCTCAGATACGCAGTATTTT. Its translation: CASSVKTSGISDTQYF.

The J gene is TRBJ2-7, the V gene TRBV5-1; TRBD1 might be the D (6 bases). CDR1 SGHRS and CDR2 YFSETQ come from the germline V gene. The CDR3 is 13 residues long. V lost 1 base and J 6 bases, leaving 11 bases between the germline ends. CDR3 in DNA: TGCGCCAGCAGCTTGACAGGGCTCGGCGAGCAGTACTTC. Translation gives CASSLTGLGEQYF.

The chain couples TRBV11-2 to TRBJ2-1; tentatively, D is TRBD1 (6 bases). Trimming removed 3 bases from V and 8 bases from J, with 17 bases in between. The CDR3 is 15 amino acids. CDR1 SGHAT and CDR2 FQNNGV come from the germline V gene. CDR3 DNA: TGTGCCAGCAGCTTGGACGTTTGGGGGCGCGATGAGCAGTTCTTC. Translated: CASSLDVWGRDEQFF.

The gene calls are TRBV13 and TRBJ2-6; no firm D call. From germline, CDR1 is PRHDT and CDR2 FYEKMQ (reference sequence). This CDR3 contains 17 residues. V lost 5 bases to trimming and J lost 1 base, with 15 bases between them. In nucleotides, the CDR3 is TGTGCCAGCAGCCCTCCCGGCACAGTATCTGGGGCCAACGTCCTGACTTTC. This gives the protein CASSPPGTVSGANVLTF.

The chain carries TRBV4-1 and TRBJ2-7; TRBD2 matches at 13 bases. J was trimmed by 2 bases and V by 4 bases; bases with no gene match: 14. Germline lookup yields CDR1 MGHRA and CDR2 YSYEKL. The CDR3 spans 19 residues. The CDR3 protein is CASSPILSTSGRAAYEQYF. Here the CDR3 DNA reads TGCGCCAGCAGCCCGATCCTTAGTACTAGCGGGAGGGCCGCCTACGAGCAGTACTTC.

This chain uses TRBV5-1 with TRBJ1-2; TRBD1 matches 7 bases. The V gene end was trimmed by 5 bases and the J gene end by 4 bases; junction bases not matched to a gene: 5. CDR1 and CDR2 from the germline V gene are SGHRS and YFSETQ. CDR3 length: 13 residues. CDR3 in amino acids: CASRAGDSYGYTF. For the CDR3, the DNA is TGCGCCAGCAGGGCAGGGGACAGCTATGGCTACACCTTC.